This TCR beta chain derives from a study of CD8+ T cells in alopecia areata. This CDR3 comprises 14 residues. Germline CDR1 is SEHNR and CDR2 is FQNEAQ (reference sequence). The V gene end was trimmed by 4 bases and the J gene end by 1 base; junction bases not matched to a gene: 4. cDNA prepared by RNA extraction and subsequent reverse transcription served as the template for sequencing. TCRdb keeps only in-frame clones here, not all; method: immunoSEQ multiplex PCR. The repertoire consists of about 42,000 clones, with 80% to 95% occurring once and the leading ten covering approximately 17%. Treatment of the sample: oral pan-JAK inhibitor, 5-10 mg twice daily.

The source material was CD8+ T cells sorted from blood, sampled at week 24, from a patient treated with tofacitinib. The gene calls are TRBV7-9 and TRBJ2-7, with 7 nucleotides matching TRBD1. The clonotype comes from a human donor with alopecia areata. The CDR3 sequence is CASSSDRHSYEQYF. CDR3 DNA: TGTGCCAGCAGCTCGGACAGGCATTCCTACGAGCAGTACTTC.